The T cell receptor beta chain described here comes from a study of blood T cell repertoires in COVID-19. The CDR3 runs 18 residues. V gave up 4 bases and J gave up 3 bases, with 19 bases separating them. The germline V gene encodes CDR1 LGHNT and CDR2 FRNRAP. Method: immunoSEQ multiplex PCR; TCRdb's copy keeps in-frame clones and lacks some. The sample includes about 480,000 clones, 80% to 90% seen only once; the top ten take 0.7% to 1%. The chain carries TRBV12-5 and TRBJ2-6, with D possibly TRBD2 on 6 matching bases. Sequencing was carried out using peripheral blood. The clonotype was recovered from a young man with COVID-19, enrolled during active disease. CDR3 amino acids: CASGSPGVPRGGANVLTF. The CDR3 nucleotides are TGTGCTAGTGGTTCGCCGGGGGTGCCCCGGGGTGGGGCCAACGTCCTGACTTTC.